This T cell receptor (beta chain) was observed in a study of T cell responses to AZD1222 COVID-19 vaccine. General observations from the study: Seropositivity was recorded at baseline in only 6 or 7 AZD1222 recipients. Two AZD1222 administrations were followed by greater Spike-specific TCR breadth and depth. Distributed over spike, vaccine-associated CD4 TCRs predominated at 160-218 and 743-854. Scientists sampled the repertoires only once the peak T cell response had passed.

Comment on this clone: Its cognate antigen is unknown.

The V end was cut by 4 bases, the J end by 7 bases, with 18 bases between. CDR3 size: 15 residues. In germline, CDR1 is SGHDT, CDR2 YYEEEE. Using immunoSEQ multiplex PCR, the repertoire was profiled, and TCRdb retains in-frame clones only, with some absent. In the table there are fewer than 100,000 clones, roughly 90% of which are singletons. This chain joins TRBV5-6 and TRBJ2-1; D tentatively reads TRBD1 or TRBD2 (5 bases each). The sequenced sample was peripheral blood, obtained 28 days after the second AZD1222 dose. The sequence derives from an adult who received the AZD1222 COVID-19 vaccine. DNA of the CDR3: TGTGCCAGCAGCCGGGTGGGACCGACGTTGAATGAGCAGTTCTTC. Residues: CASSRVGPTLNEQFF.